These 28 T cell receptor beta chains originate from one sample sequenced in a study of cytomegalovirus exposure and HLA in healthy donors. Both 60 Vbeta primers and 13 Jbeta primers went into the PCR. Libraries were prepared by immunoSEQ multiplex PCR; TCRdb keeps only in-frame clonotypes and omits some of them. There are some 85,000 clones in the sample; approximately 84% occur only once, and 2.4% lies in the top ten. The sample consisted of PBMCs. Receptors originate from a woman aged 45 to 65 in good health and CMV-seronegative.

This clone was recorded a few times. The V gene is TRBV6-6, the J gene TRBJ2-6, with D possibly matching TRBD1 (5 bases). This CDR3 region has 15 residues. Per germline, CDR1 MNHNY and CDR2 SVGAGI (reference sequence). V lost 6 bases and J lost 4, with 13 bases in between. CDR3 protein: CASRIDRSGANVLTF. The CDR3 bases are TGTGCCAGCAGAATCGACAGATCCGGGGCCAACGTCCTGACTTTC.

The gene calls are TRBV28 and TRBJ2-3; possible D gene TRBD2, 5 bases. Germline V lookup: CDR1 MDHEN, CDR2 SYDVKM. The CDR3 is made up of 15 amino acids. Deletions cut 3 bases from V and 1 base from J, with 11 bases between. CDR3 residues: CASSFQGGGTDTQYF. The CDR3, as DNA: TGTGCCAGCAGTTTTCAAGGAGGAGGCACAGATACGCAGTATTTT.

This chain connects TRBV19 to TRBJ1-5, with D possibly being TRBD1 (6 bases). Per germline, CDR1 LNHDA and CDR2 SQIVND (reference sequence). The CDR3 is made up of 16 amino acids. Trimming took 1 base from V and 3 from J, leaving 13 bases between them. This CDR3 reads CASSIAHRAVNQPQHF. The CDR3 DNA follows: TGTGCCAGTAGTATAGCCCACAGGGCTGTCAATCAGCCCCAGCATTTT. Full variable domain (rest looked up from reference TRBV19 and TRBJ1-5): DGGITQSPKYLFRKEGQNVTLSCEQNLNHDAMYWYRQDPGQGLRLIYYSQIVNDFQKGDIAEGYSVSREKKESFPLTVTSAQKNPTAFYLCASSIAHRAVNQPQHFGDGTRLSIL.

The chain employs TRBV5-1 and TRBJ2-7; TRBD2 aligns across 7 bases. This CDR3 has 15 residues. Germline V lookup: CDR1 SGHRS, CDR2 YFSETQ. V gave up 2 bases and J gave up 4 bases; unmatched junction bases: 9. CDR3 sequence reads: CASSFSREPGYEQYF. CDR3 coding DNA: TGCGCCAGCAGCTTTTCGCGGGAGCCGGGGTACGAGCAGTACTTC.

The CDR3 loop is CASSMRGFGNQPQHF. In DNA form, the CDR3 reads TGTGCCAGCTCAATGAGGGGGTTTGGCAATCAGCCCCAGCATTTT. The V gene is TRBV27, the J gene TRBJ1-5; D might be TRBD1 (6 bases). The CDR3 extends over 15 amino acids. Germline values: CDR1 MNHEY, CDR2 SMNVEV (reference sequence). Trimming removed 8 bases at V and 2 bases at J, with 16 bases between.

The chain joins TRBV18 to TRBJ2-1; D call uncertain. The V end lost 2 bases, the J end lost 10 bases, and 9 bases lay between the germline ends. The CDR3 is 12 amino acids. Germline-derived CDR1 and CDR2 are KGHSH and LQKENI. The CDR3 nucleotides read TGTGCCAGCTCACCATCCACCAGGGAGCAGTTCTTC. This gives the protein CASSPSTREQFF.

This clone was observed a handful of times. The chain is built from TRBV6-5 and TRBJ1-6; 7 bases align to TRBD1. Germline V gives CDR1 MNHEY, CDR2 SVGAGI. The J segment lost 6 bases and the V segment lost 4 bases, leaving 3 bases of the junction unmatched. The CDR3 loop spans 14 amino acids. The CDR3 sequence is CASSSTGFNSPLHF. Written as DNA, the CDR3 is TGTGCCAGCAGTTCGACAGGGTTTAATTCACCCCTCCACTTT.

V usage is TRBV18 and J usage is TRBJ1-6; D unclear. The germline CDR1 and CDR2 sequences are KGHSH and LQKENI. The CDR3 spans 14 residues. Trimming shortened V by 3 bases and J by 4 bases, and 7 bases separated the two germline ends. This chain's CDR3 is CASSPDLYNSPLHF. CDR3 sequence (DNA): TGTGCCAGCTCACCCGACTTATATAATTCACCCCTCCACTTT.

The chain joins TRBV27 to TRBJ1-2; no firm D call. This CDR3 has 13 residues. In germline, CDR1 is MNHEY, CDR2 SMNVEV (reference sequence). V gave up 0 bases and J gave up 5 bases, with 7 bases separating them. The CDR3 DNA reads TGTGCCAGCAGTTTATCTTCCATTTATGGCTACACCTTC. Protein: CASSLSSIYGYTF.

This chain joins TRBV7-3 and TRBJ2-1; TRBD1 agrees at 11 bases. CDR1 is SGHTA, CDR2 FQGTGA, per germline. The CDR3 sequence is 13 residues long. V shed 9 bases and J 5 bases; nucleotides not matched to a gene: 3. CDR3: CASGQGANNEQFF. As DNA, the CDR3 is TGTGCCAGTGGACAGGGGGCGAACAATGAGCAGTTCTTC.

V usage is TRBV28 and J usage is TRBJ1-2; D call uncertain. Per germline, CDR1 MDHEN and CDR2 SYDVKM. This CDR3 is built from 14 residues. Deletions cut 7 bases from V and 3 bases from J, with 15 bases between. DNA of the CDR3: TGTGCCAGCACCGCCCTTGCGATGGACTATGGCTACACCTTC. Translated: CASTALAMDYGYTF.

The CDR3 reads CASSPLYREGRRNQPQHF. CDR3 sequence (DNA): TGTGCCAGCTCACCCCTCTACAGGGAAGGAAGGCGCAATCAGCCCCAGCATTTT. The chain carries TRBV18 and TRBJ1-5; tentative D call: TRBD1 (6 bases). V lost 3 bases and J lost 2, with 20 bases in between. Germline CDR1 is KGHSH and CDR2 is LQKENI. This CDR3 has 18 residues.

The chain recombines TRBV7-2 with TRBJ2-3, with TRBD1 matching over 7 bases. The CDR3 is made up of 16 amino acids. Trimming cost V 1 base and J 3 bases; bases outside gene matches: 7. Per germline, CDR1 SGHTA and CDR2 FQGNSA. CDR3 nucleotides: TGTGCCAGCAGCTTAGTAGTGACAGGGAGTACAGATACGCAGTATTTT. Its protein is CASSLVVTGSTDTQYF.

To note about this clone: The junction does not match germline at one end; this may be a read error. The chain recombines TRBV6-1 with TRBJ2-7, with 9 nucleotides matching TRBD1. The CDR3 is made up of 14 amino acids. Germline lookup yields CDR1 MNHNS and CDR2 SASEGT. CDR3 DNA: TGTGCCAGCAGTGAATTCGTGGACAGGGGATTCCCACTCTTC. It is translated as CASSEFVDRGFPLF.

The chain employs TRBV18 and TRBJ1-1; TRBD1 matches at 7 bases. This CDR3 contains 15 residues. With V trimmed by 5 bases and J by 4 bases, 10 bases remained unmatched. Germline CDR1 is KGHSH and CDR2 is LQKENI. The CDR3 is CASSTSTGSSTEAFF. The CDR3 DNA reads as TGTGCCAGCTCAACATCGACAGGGTCCTCCACTGAAGCTTTCTTT.

The chain employs TRBV6-1 and TRBJ2-7, with a possible D match to TRBD2 (6 bases). The germline V gene encodes CDR1 MNHNS and CDR2 SASEGT. The CDR3 sequence is 13 residues long. The germline V and J ends were trimmed by 4 bases and 1 base, with 8 bases remaining between them. The CDR3 is CASSVGTSYEQYV. In nucleotides, the CDR3 is TGTGCCAGCAGTGTAGGGACTTCCTACGAGCAGTACGTC.

The chain carries TRBV25-1 and TRBJ1-1; D is perhaps TRBD1 (5 bases). CDR1 and CDR2 (germline): MGHDK, SYGVNS. V lost 9 bases and J 3 bases, leaving 23 bases between the germline ends. The CDR3 consists of 16 residues. The CDR3 sequence is CARLGGGENRDTEAFF. In DNA form, the CDR3 reads TGTGCCAGGCTTGGGGGAGGGGAGAATAGGGACACTGAAGCTTTCTTT.

The V and J genes are TRBV4-1 and TRBJ2-7, with D perhaps TRBD1 (6 bases). Per the germline V gene, CDR1 is MGHRA and CDR2 is YSYEKL. This CDR3 is built from 16 residues. The V and J ends lost 3 bases and 3 bases respectively, with 18 bases between them. The CDR3 DNA is TGCGCCAGCAGCCAGACACGGGACACGACACTCTACGAGCAGTACTTC. As protein: CASSQTRDTTLYEQYF.

This clone was detected only once. This sequence joins TRBV5-6 and TRBJ2-3; 7 positions agree with TRBD1. The germline V gene encodes CDR1 SGHDT and CDR2 YYEEEE. CDR3 length: 16 amino acids. V lost 0 bases to trimming and J lost 2 bases; unmatched junction nucleotides: 6. CDR3: CASSLARGRTTDTQYF. The CDR3 DNA follows: TGTGCCAGCAGCTTGGCTAGGGGGCGGACCACAGATACGCAGTATTTT.

The V and J genes are TRBV6-1 and TRBJ2-2; 7 positions agree with TRBD2. Germline trimming cut 1 base from V and 4 bases from J; bases unmatched to any gene: 3. CDR3 length: 15 amino acids. Germline-derived CDR1 and CDR2 are MNHNS and SASEGT. The CDR3 loop is CASSEGGRGTGELFF. In nucleotides, the CDR3 is TGTGCCAGCAGTGAAGGCGGGAGAGGCACCGGGGAGCTGTTTTTT.

This clone turned up a few times. This chain links TRBV29-1 with TRBJ1-1; 8 positions match TRBD1. This CDR3 spans 13 amino acids. Trimming removed 6 bases from V and 3 bases from J; junction bases left unmatched: 6. CDR1 SQVTM and CDR2 ANQGSEA come from the germline V gene. CDR3 DNA: TGCAGCGTGGACAGGGCGAGGGACACTGAAGCTTTCTTT. Protein product: CSVDRARDTEAFF.

The rearrangement links TRBV4-1 to TRBJ2-3, with a tentative D call TRBD2 (5 bases). Germline values: CDR1 MGHRA, CDR2 YSYEKL. CDR3 length equals 15 residues. V was pared by 3 bases and J by 0 bases, with 10 bases between. The CDR3 protein is CASSHGGSSTDTQYF. In DNA form, the CDR3 reads TGCGCCAGCAGCCACGGAGGTTCTAGCACAGATACGCAGTATTTT.

Worth noting for this clone: The sample has other DNA sequences that encode this CDR3 too. The chain employs TRBV6-4 and TRBJ2-3, with D maybe TRBD2 (6 bases). Germline V gives CDR1 MRHNA, CDR2 SNTAGT. Trimming stripped 2 bases from V and 3 bases from J, with 9 bases between. The CDR3 is 14 amino acids. As DNA, the CDR3 is TGTGCCAGCAGTGACCGAGGACTAACAGATACGCAGTATTTT. It is translated as CASSDRGLTDTQYF.

The chain recombines TRBV11-2 with TRBJ1-1; tentative D call: TRBD1 (5 bases). CDR1 SGHAT and CDR2 FQNNGV come from the germline V gene. This CDR3 contains 15 residues. V dropped 0 bases and J dropped 4 bases, with 12 bases sitting between them. The CDR3 nucleotides are TGTGCCAGCAGCTTAGAGTGGAACAGGTTCACTGAAGCTTTCTTT. It yields the protein CASSLEWNRFTEAFF.

The V gene is TRBV2, the J gene TRBJ1-1; D is unresolved. Germline V gene data show CDR1 as SNHLY and CDR2 as FYNNEI. Trimming shortened V by 8 bases and J by 6 bases, and 19 bases separated the two germline ends. The CDR3 spans 14 residues. The CDR3 DNA sequence: TGTGCCAGCCTCCCTGTGGAGGCCCGGGCTGAAGCTTTCTTT. The encoded protein is CASLPVEARAEAFF. Full variable domain (remainder filled in from reference TRBV2 and TRBJ1-1): EPEVTQTPSHQVTQMGQEVILRCVPISNHLYFYWYRQILGQKVEFLVSFYNNEISEKSEIFDDQFSVERPDGSNFTLKIRSTKLEDSAMYFCASLPVEARAEAFFGQGTRLTVV.

The V call is TRBV6-1, the J call TRBJ2-2; D might be TRBD1 (6 bases). Germline CDR1 is MNHNS and CDR2 is SASEGT. The CDR3 is 14 residues long. Trimming shortened V by 8 bases and J by 0 bases, and 10 bases separated the two germline ends. The CDR3 coding sequence is TGTGCCAGCGGGACACTCGCGAACACCGGGGAGCTGTTTTTT. It encodes CASGTLANTGELFF.

The sample holds a few counts of this clone. The genes are TRBV2 and TRBJ1-4; 8 bases agree with TRBD1. V was clipped by 3 bases and J by 7 bases; unmatched bases: 1. Germline lookup yields CDR1 SNHLY and CDR2 FYNNEI. The CDR3 sequence is 13 residues long. The DNA for the CDR3 is TGTGCCAGCAGTGAGGGACAGGTTGAAAAACTGTTTTTT. This sequence encodes CASSEGQVEKLFF.

The chain couples TRBV7-3 to TRBJ2-1; TRBD2 agrees at 7 bases. Germline lookup yields CDR1 SGHTA and CDR2 FQGTGA. The ends lost 5 bases at V and 5 bases at J; junction bases unmatched: 9. This CDR3 is 15 amino acids long. DNA for the CDR3: TGTGCCAGCAGCCCCCGGGGGGACTTCGACAATGAGCAGTTCTTC. Its protein is CASSPRGDFDNEQFF.